These 14 T cell receptor beta chains came from one sample sequenced in a study of blood T cell repertoires in COVID-19. Some clones are missing from TCRdb's copy, which holds only in-frame ones; the method was immunoSEQ multiplex PCR. The sample shows fewer than 500,000 clones, about nine tenths of them seen only once. The sequenced material came from PBMCs or T cells enriched from blood (not recorded which). The receptors were gathered from a young woman who had recovered from COVID-19.

The chain employs TRBV25-1 and TRBJ1-1, with D perhaps matching TRBD1 (6 bases). Deletions cut 3 bases from V and 10 bases from J, with 24 bases between. The CDR3 has 16 amino acids. The germline V gene has CDR1 MGHDK and CDR2 SYGVNS. CDR3 sequence reads: CASSDFSAAGVRGAFF. The CDR3 coding sequence is TGTGCCAGCAGTGATTTTAGTGCCGCTGGGGTCAGGGGAGCTTTCTTT.

This clone has a handful of counts. V gene TRBV19 combines with J gene TRBJ1-2, with a possible D match to TRBD1 (6 bases). The V end was cut by 6 bases, the J end by 2 bases, with 13 bases between. Germline lookup yields CDR1 LNHDA and CDR2 SQIVND (reference sequence). This CDR3 has 14 residues. The CDR3 bases are TGTGCCAGTAGCCTTACAGGGCCGAACTATGGCTACACCTTC. Protein: CASSLTGPNYGYTF.

The chain joins TRBV18 to TRBJ2-1, with D maybe TRBD1 (5 bases). V was cut by 0 bases and J by 3 bases, with 12 bases left in between. Germline V lookup: CDR1 KGHSH, CDR2 LQKENI. This CDR3 contains 16 residues. CDR3 DNA sequence: TGTGCCAGCTCACCACCGATGCAGGGAATCTACAATGAGCAGTTCTTC. Translated: CASSPPMQGIYNEQFF.

Of note for this clone: Mismatch with germline at one junction end may stem from a read error. The V and J genes are TRBV28 and TRBJ1-1, with no clear D. Germline CDR1 MDHEN, CDR2 SYDVKM. CDR3 size: 14 residues. The CDR3 reads CASSSQKRVPEVDF. The CDR3 DNA reads TGTGCCAGCAGTTCCCAAAAACGGGTACCAGAAGTGGATTTT.

This CDR3 is CASSLETGLSYGYTF. The DNA for the CDR3 is TGTGCCAGCAGCTTAGAGACGGGACTCTCCTATGGCTACACCTTC. This rearrangement joins TRBV7-8 to TRBJ1-2; tentatively, D is TRBD1 (5 bases). Germline V gene sequence: CDR1 SGHVS, CDR2 FQNEAQ. The CDR3 consists of 15 residues. Between the trimmed V and J ends, which lost 1 base and 4 bases, there was a span of 13 bases.

The chain recombines TRBV3-1 (or the pseudogene TRBV3-2) with TRBJ1-5; perhaps TRBD1 as D (5 bases). Germline lookup yields CDR1 LGHDT and CDR2 YNNKEL (reference sequence). The CDR3 consists of 16 residues. Trimming removed 3 bases from V and 4 bases from J, with 16 bases in between. CDR3 amino acids: CASSQGADGGNQPQHF. The DNA for the CDR3 is TGTGCCAGCAGCCAGGGTGCGGACGGGGGTAATCAGCCCCAGCATTTT.

CDR3 residues: CASSPEDGLNTGELFF. CDR3 bases: TGCGCCAGCAGCCCAGAAGACGGACTGAACACCGGGGAGCTGTTTTTT. The genes are TRBV5-1 and TRBJ2-2; TRBD2 might be the D (5 bases). The CDR3 has 16 amino acids. CDR1 is SGHRS, CDR2 YFSETQ, per germline. The germline V and J ends were trimmed by 4 bases and 1 base, with 14 bases remaining between them.

This chain uses TRBV5-4 with TRBJ1-1; maybe TRBD1 (6 bases). From germline, CDR1 is SGHNT and CDR2 YYREEE (reference sequence). The V end lost 0 bases, the J end lost 4 bases, and 10 bases lay between the germline ends. The CDR3 totals 14 residues. This chain's CDR3 is CASSLGGQVTEAFF. The CDR3, as DNA: TGTGCCAGCAGCTTGGGGGGGCAGGTCACTGAAGCTTTCTTT.

J is TRBJ1-3 and V is TRBV4-1, with a possible D match to TRBD1 (5 bases). The germline V and J ends were trimmed by 5 bases and 4 bases, with 12 bases remaining between them. The CDR3 sequence is 14 residues long. The germline V gene encodes CDR1 MGHRA and CDR2 YSYEKL. CDR3 residues: CASSGPGVGNTIYF. The CDR3 DNA reads as TGCGCCAGCAGCGGACCGGGGGTAGGAAACACCATATATTTT.

The rearrangement links TRBV3-1 (or the pseudogene TRBV3-2) to TRBJ2-5; unclear D gene. Germline V gene sequence: CDR1 LGHDT, CDR2 YNNKEL (reference sequence). CDR3 length: 13 amino acids. The V and J ends lost 1 base and 5 bases respectively, with 8 bases between them. The CDR3 is CASSQGLEETQYF. CDR3 nucleotides: TGTGCCAGCAGCCAAGGGCTGGAGGAGACCCAGTACTTC.

The V and J genes are TRBV6-5 and TRBJ2-7; TRBD2 might be the D (5 bases). The V end was cut by 6 bases, the J end by 0 bases, with 15 bases between. Germline-derived CDR1 and CDR2 are MNHEY and SVGAGI. The CDR3 runs 15 residues. In DNA, the CDR3 is TGTGCCAGCAGCCAAGAGGAGGCCCGCTCCTACGAGCAGTACTTC. Protein product: CASSQEEARSYEQYF.

This chain joins TRBV11-2 and TRBJ2-1; 9 bases agree with TRBD2. V lost 0 bases and J lost 10; bases outside the gene matches: 10. The CDR3 is 16 amino acids. Germline V gene lookup returns CDR1 SGHAT and CDR2 FQNNGV. The CDR3 coding sequence is TGTGCCAGCAGCTTAGAATCCGGCGGGGGGGCCGGCGAGCAGTTCTTC. It is translated as CASSLESGGGAGEQFF.

V is TRBV3-1 (or the pseudogene TRBV3-2) and J is TRBJ2-5, with 10 bases matching TRBD2. V shed 0 bases, J shed 4 bases, and the junction held 5 bases outside the gene matches. The CDR3 totals 16 residues. Germline-derived CDR1 and CDR2 are LGHDT and YNNKEL (reference sequence). For the CDR3, the DNA is TGTGCCAGCAGCCAAGATCAGGCTAGCGGGGGAGAGACCCAGTACTTC. Its protein is CASSQDQASGGETQYF.

The chain joins TRBV5-1 to TRBJ2-2, with 8 positions matching TRBD1. The germline CDR1 and CDR2 sequences are SGHRS and YFSETQ. V lost 4 bases to trimming and J lost 6 bases; unmatched junction nucleotides: 8. CDR3 length: 15 residues. CDR3 region: CASSARTGRSGELFF. In nucleotides, the CDR3 is TGCGCCAGCAGCGCCCGGACAGGGAGGTCCGGGGAGCTGTTTTTT. Full variable domain (rest looked up from reference TRBV5-1 and TRBJ2-2): KAGVTQTPRYLIKTRGQQVTLSCSPISGHRSVSWYQQTPGQGLQFLFEYFSETQRNKGNFPGRFSGRQFSNSRSEMNVSTLELGDSALYLCASSARTGRSGELFFGEGSRLTVL.